The present entry profiles one T cell receptor beta chain with its context. The protocol was immunoSEQ multiplex PCR, while the TCRdb copy is restricted to in-frame clones and leaves out a portion. Here the sample spans tens of thousands of clones, roughly 92% being singletons. The sample belongs to a study of T cell changes during pregnancy in multiple sclerosis. The CDR3 sequence is 17 residues long. J gave up 0 bases and V 4 bases, and 3 bases lay outside the gene matches. Germline loops: CDR1 SGHRS, CDR2 YFSETQ. This chain connects TRBV5-1 to TRBJ2-3; 15 positions match TRBD2. The sequence came from a female donor with multiple sclerosis, enrolled in a pregnancy study. The sequences come from peripheral blood, collected in the second trimester of pregnancy. The CDR3 sequence is CASSTGTSGGSTDTQYF. The CDR3 bases are TGCGCCAGCAGCACCGGGACTAGCGGGGGGAGCACAGATACGCAGTATTTT.